The source of this T cell receptor beta chain is a study of T cells in Graves' hyperthyroidism and ophthalmopathy. Overall study results and limits: Most expanded thyroid clonotypes above 0.001 also appeared in blood.

The CDR3 is 15 amino acids. V shed 1 base and J 8 bases; nucleotides not matched to a gene: 4. CDR1 and CDR2 (germline): SNHLY, FYNNEI. It was RNA transcripts that yielded the amplified TCR beta CDR3 regions. When the TCR CDR3 underwent first-round RT-PCR, the HTBI primer set was used. TCRdb analysed the multiplex PCR reads with MiXCR anew, one entry per CDR3 protein. The table has roughly 400,000 distinct CDR3 sequences, 25% seen once. For the diagnoses, clinical symptoms, serum thyroxine and TRAb, thyroid ultrasound and orbital computed tomography were used. This clonotype came up many times. Its matching antigen is unknown.

The sample taken for sequencing was blood. The J gene is TRBJ2-4, the V gene TRBV2; 11 nucleotides match TRBD1. The receptor was derived from a man in his fifties or sixties with Graves' hyperthyroidism. CDR3 loop: CASSEGDRGKDIQYF. In DNA form, the CDR3 reads TGTGCCAGCAGTGAAGGGGACAGGGGGAAAGACATTCAGTACTTC.